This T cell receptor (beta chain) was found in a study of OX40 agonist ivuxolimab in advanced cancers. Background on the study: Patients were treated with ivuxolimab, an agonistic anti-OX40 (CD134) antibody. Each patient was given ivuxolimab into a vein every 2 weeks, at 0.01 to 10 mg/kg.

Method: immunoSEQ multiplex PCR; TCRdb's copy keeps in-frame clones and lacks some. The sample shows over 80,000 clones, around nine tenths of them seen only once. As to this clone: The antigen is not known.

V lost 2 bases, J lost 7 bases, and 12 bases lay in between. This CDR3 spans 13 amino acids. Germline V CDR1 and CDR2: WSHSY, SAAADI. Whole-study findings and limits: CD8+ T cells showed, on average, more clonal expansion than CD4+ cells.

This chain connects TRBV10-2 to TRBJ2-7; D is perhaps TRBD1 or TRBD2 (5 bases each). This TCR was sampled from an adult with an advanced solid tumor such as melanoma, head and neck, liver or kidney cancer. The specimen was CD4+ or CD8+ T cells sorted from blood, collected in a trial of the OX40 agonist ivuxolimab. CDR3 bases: TGCGCCAGCAGTGAGGGGACGGTGAGTGAGCAGTACTTC. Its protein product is CASSEGTVSEQYF.